The 3 T cell receptor beta chains below all came from one sample that was sequenced in a study of technical replicates of blood from several donors. Sequencing was performed with immunoSEQ multiplex PCR; in TCRdb, only in-frame clones are kept and a portion is missing. The profile shows over 65,000 clones, 85% to 95% of them singletons. The source material was T cells isolated from PBMCs. Receptors were obtained from a human donor in good health.

J is TRBJ2-7 and V is TRBV6-1; 9 bases are shared with TRBD1. The CDR3 contains 15 residues. Germline assignment: CDR1 MNHNS and CDR2 SASEGT. With 6 bases clipped from V and 11 bases from J, the junction kept 17 bases outside the gene matches. The chain's CDR3 is CASRSISGQGPPEYF. The CDR3 coding sequence is TGTGCCAGCAGGAGCATTTCGGGACAGGGACCACCGGAGTACTTC.

The chain is built from TRBV4-1 and TRBJ1-2; TRBD1 is a possible D gene (5 bases). The CDR3 is 16 residues long. Germline values: CDR1 MGHRA, CDR2 YSYEKL. V dropped 1 base and J dropped 2 bases, with 14 bases sitting between them. The CDR3 nucleotides are TGCGCCAGCAGCCAAGGTGGACACCCTATCAACTATGGCTACACCTTC. Its protein is CASSQGGHPINYGYTF.

V gene TRBV25-1 combines with J gene TRBJ2-7; no firm D call. Trimming removed 0 bases at V and 5 bases at J, with 2 bases between. The CDR3 is 11 amino acids. Per the germline V gene, CDR1 is MGHDK and CDR2 is SYGVNS. The DNA of the CDR3 is TGTGCCAGCAGTGAATATAACGAGCAGTACTTC. Protein product: CASSEYNEQYF.